The 16 T cell receptor beta chains listed next were all sequenced from one sample in a study of blood T cell repertoires in COVID-19. Produced via immunoSEQ multiplex PCR; TCRdb's table is partial and in-frame only. The sample gives roughly 410,000 clones, 70% to 90% of which show up once; about 1.6% is in the top ten. Sample: peripheral blood. Every receptor here comes from a woman in her 40s with COVID-19, enrolled during active disease.

The CDR3 DNA is TGTGCCACCAGCAGGGAACAGCAGGGGGCGTGGGGCTACACCTTC. Protein: CATSREQQGAWGYTF. J is TRBJ1-2 and V is TRBV15, with 8 bases lining up with TRBD1. Germline CDR1 is LNHNV and CDR2 is YYDKDF (reference sequence). Losses at the gene ends were 3 bases for V and 8 bases for J; bases not matched to a gene: 11. The CDR3 sequence is 15 residues long.

The chain uses TRBV7-3 and TRBJ2-2, with TRBD2 matching 7 bases. V was pared by 1 base and J by 4 bases, with 12 bases of the junction left unmatched. Germline V gene data show CDR1 as SGHTA and CDR2 as FQGTGA. This CDR3 is built from 18 residues. The CDR3 loop reads CASSLILFVASGTGELFF. CDR3 in DNA: TGTGCCAGCAGCTTAATTTTGTTCGTGGCTAGCGGCACCGGGGAGCTGTTTTTT.

In regard to this clone: Different DNA sequences within this sample yield the same CDR3. V and J are TRBV12-3 or TRBV12-4 and TRBJ2-7, with TRBD1 matching over 7 bases. J gave up 3 bases and V 5 bases, and 4 bases lay outside the gene matches. The CDR3 loop spans 13 amino acids. In DNA form, the CDR3 reads TGTGCCAGCAGTCGTAACAGGGGCTACGAGCAGTACTTC. The encoded protein is CASSRNRGYEQYF.

V usage is TRBV11-3 and J usage is TRBJ2-1, with D tentatively TRBD1 (5 bases). The CDR3 length is 13 residues. V gave up 8 bases and J gave up 8 bases, with 16 bases separating them. Germline lookup yields CDR1 SGHNT and CDR2 YENEEA. For the CDR3, the DNA is TGTGCCAGCTCGCAGGGCAGAAGGTATGAGCAGTTCTTC. As protein: CASSQGRRYEQFF. Filled out from reference TRBV11-3 and TRBJ2-1, the complete variable domain reads EAGVVQSPRYKIIEKKQPVAFWCNPISGHNTLYWYLQNLGQGPELLIRYENEEAVDDSQLPKDRFSAERLKGVDSTLKIQPAELGDSAVYLCASSQGRRYEQFFGPGTRLTVL.

CDR3 DNA: TGTGCCAGCAGCTCCGGGACAGGGGATATTCAGTACTTC. This encodes CASSSGTGDIQYF. The chain recombines TRBV7-2 with TRBJ2-4, with 10 bases identical to TRBD1. The CDR3 runs to 13 residues. Trimming at V came to 4 bases and at J to 10 bases, leaving 4 bases not matched to a gene. The germline V gene encodes CDR1 SGHTA and CDR2 FQGNSA.

The chain combines TRBV4-1 with TRBJ1-2, with D hard to call. The CDR3 has 15 residues. CDR1 is MGHRA and CDR2 is YSYEKL in the germline V gene. V was pared by 3 bases and J by 0 bases, with 11 bases between. The CDR3 bases are TGCGCCAGCAGCCAGGAGCTCCCATCTAACTATGGCTACACCTTC. Amino acid sequence: CASSQELPSNYGYTF.

In nucleotides, the CDR3 is TGTGCCAGCAGTTTAACGCAGATCGGGGAGCTGTTTTTT. Amino acid sequence: CASSLTQIGELFF. The chain employs TRBV12-3 or TRBV12-4 and TRBJ2-2; D remains ambiguous. This CDR3 comprises 13 residues. Trimming removed 2 bases from V and 7 bases from J, with 8 bases in between.

V gene TRBV2 combines with J gene TRBJ1-2, with 7 positions matching TRBD1. V lost 6 bases to trimming and J lost 1 base; unmatched junction nucleotides: 8. The CDR3 contains 15 residues. Per germline, CDR1 SNHLY and CDR2 FYNNEI. CDR3 in amino acids: CASRGDSSVNYGYTF. CDR3 sequence (DNA): TGTGCCAGCAGGGGGGACAGCAGCGTTAACTATGGCTACACCTTC.

The rearrangement joins TRBV27 to TRBJ1-6; TRBD1 is a possible D gene (5 bases). This CDR3 comprises 14 residues. V lost 8 bases, J lost 7 bases, and 15 bases lay in between. The V gene's germline CDR1 is MNHEY and CDR2 SMNVEV (reference sequence). The CDR3 bases are TGTGCCAGCGGGGCTCCGGGGGGGAATTCACCCCTCCACTTT. The encoded protein is CASGAPGGNSPLHF.

The rearrangement joins TRBV21-1 to TRBJ1-3. TRBV21-1 represents a pseudogene. CDR3 size: 14 residues. In DNA, the CDR3 is TGTGCCAGCAGACCGGGGGTCTCTGGAAACACCATATATTTT. It translates to CASRPGVSGNTIYF.

This chain's CDR3 is CASSLETGTLNEQFF. The CDR3 nucleotides are TGTGCCAGCAGCTTAGAGACTGGGACTCTCAATGAGCAGTTCTTC. The rearrangement joins TRBV7-8 to TRBJ2-1; D is perhaps TRBD2 (6 bases). Germline V gene sequence: CDR1 SGHVS, CDR2 FQNEAQ. Trimming shortened V by 1 base and J by 6 bases, and 13 bases separated the two germline ends. The CDR3 contains 15 residues.

This chain links TRBV7-9 with TRBJ1-1; D not resolved. CDR1 and CDR2 from the germline V gene are SEHNR and FQNEAQ (reference sequence). V gave up 5 bases and J gave up 1 base, with 20 bases separating them. The CDR3 consists of 17 residues. CDR3 coding DNA: TGTGCCAGCAGCCGTACCCAACCTAGCAGTTCGAACACTGAAGCTTTCTTT. Translation gives CASSRTQPSSSNTEAFF.

This chain connects TRBV7-9 to TRBJ1-5; 10 bases agree with TRBD1. Germline values: CDR1 SEHNR, CDR2 FQNEAQ (reference sequence). J was trimmed by 5 bases and V by 5 bases; bases with no gene match: 6. The CDR3 runs to 15 residues. The CDR3 DNA follows: TGTGCCAGCAGCCTGGGACAGGGGCCTTATCAGCCCCAGCATTTT. Encoded protein: CASSLGQGPYQPQHF. The full variable domain, with the rest looked up from reference TRBV7-9 and TRBJ1-5, is DTGVSQNPRHKITKRGQNVTFRCDPISEHNRLYWYRQTLGQGPEFLTYFQNEAQLEKSRLLSDRFSAERPKGSFSTLEIQRTEQGDSAMYLCASSLGQGPYQPQHFGDGTRLSIL.

The J gene is TRBJ1-1, the V gene TRBV19; perhaps TRBD1 as D (5 bases). Trimming removed 6 bases at V and 6 bases at J, with 8 bases between. This CDR3 has 11 residues. Germline CDR1 and CDR2: LNHDA and SQIVND (reference sequence). The DNA for the CDR3 is TGTGCCAGTAGCAGGGTTTCTGAAGCTTTCTTT. This codes for CASSRVSEAFF.

The chain joins TRBV28 to TRBJ1-5; a weak D match, TRBD1 (6 bases). CDR1 and CDR2 from the germline V gene are MDHEN and SYDVKM. The CDR3 totals 15 residues. With 5 bases removed from V and 2 bases from J, the gap between germline ends came to 13 bases. CDR3 sequence reads: CASSNRVMGNQPQHF. The CDR3 nucleotides are TGTGCCAGCAGTAACAGGGTGATGGGCAATCAGCCCCAGCATTTT.

The chain recombines TRBV11-2 with TRBJ2-1; 8 nucleotides match TRBD2. In germline, CDR1 is SGHAT, CDR2 FQNNGV. V was pared by 5 bases and J by 6 bases, with 9 bases of the junction left unmatched. The CDR3 totals 15 residues. This CDR3 is CASSRAGTRGNEQFF. Here the CDR3 DNA reads TGTGCCAGCAGCCGTGCCGGGACTAGGGGCAATGAGCAGTTCTTC.